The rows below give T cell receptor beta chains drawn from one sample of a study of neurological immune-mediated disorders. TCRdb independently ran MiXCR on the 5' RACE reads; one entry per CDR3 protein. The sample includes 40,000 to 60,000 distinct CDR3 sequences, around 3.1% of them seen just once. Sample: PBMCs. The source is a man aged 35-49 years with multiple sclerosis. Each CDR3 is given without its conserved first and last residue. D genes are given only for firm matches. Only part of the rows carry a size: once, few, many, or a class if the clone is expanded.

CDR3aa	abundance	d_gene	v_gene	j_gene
ASSLATGGQF	many	TRBD2	TRBV7-2	TRBJ2-1
SAREGTSGVTNF	many	TRBD2	TRBV20-1	TRBJ2-7
AIRRTGGTGELF	many	TRBD1	TRBV10-3	TRBJ2-2
ASSLEGAHGYT	many	TRBD1	TRBV12-3/TRBV12-4	TRBJ1-2
ASRLDREAF	-	TRBD1	TRBV5-1	TRBJ1-1
ASSYNPGYTEAF	many	-	TRBV5-6	TRBJ1-1
ASSSVATNEKLF	many	-	TRBV7-2	TRBJ1-4
ASSYGRMSSYNEQF	many	-	TRBV6-5	TRBJ2-1
ATAPGGAYNEQF	many	TRBD2	TRBV7-2	TRBJ2-1
ASSLEQISTWELF	-	-	TRBV5-5	TRBJ2-2
SARSPGQGGSHEQY	many	TRBD1	TRBV20-1	TRBJ2-7
ASSEPHYGAEETQY	many	-	TRBV2	TRBJ2-5
SARDRQTPHNEQF	many	-	TRBV20-1	TRBJ2-1
ASSPLVNEKLF	few	-	TRBV18	TRBJ1-4
ASSFAGDEQY	many	-	TRBV7-9	TRBJ2-7
ASSQGSFTQETQY	many	-	TRBV3-1	TRBJ2-5
ASSQEHAEQF	medium-sized	-	TRBV4-1	TRBJ2-1
SASLLGQGVGQPQH	many	TRBD1	TRBV20-1	TRBJ1-5
SAGTRVKFYEQY	many	-	TRBV20-1	TRBJ2-7
ASSSRGGRIEQY	many	-	TRBV7-2	TRBJ2-7
SVASRDRGSYSYEQY	many	TRBD1	TRBV29-1	TRBJ2-7
SAIQGGGAGEQF	many	TRBD2	TRBV20-1	TRBJ2-1
ASSKAKDMNTEAF	-	-	TRBV21-1	TRBJ1-1
ASSPHGQTSQPQH	many	-	TRBV7-2	TRBJ1-5
ASTGTGERQPQN	-	TRBD1	TRBV12-3/TRBV12-4	TRBJ1-5
ASSQVGGRKDQPQH	many	-	TRBV4-1	TRBJ1-5
ASSLGAANTGELF	many	-	TRBV2	TRBJ2-2
ASSHSVAGAPQPIETQY	many	TRBD2	TRBV7-8	TRBJ2-5
SVDRPENTEAF	many	-	TRBV29-1	TRBJ1-1
ASTEDVKETQY	many	-	TRBV9	TRBJ2-5
ASSVGLNTDTQY	-	-	TRBV9	TRBJ2-3
ASSISGWGNQPQH	many	-	TRBV19	TRBJ1-5
AISPGSGGATDTQY	many	TRBD2	TRBV10-3	TRBJ2-3
ASTPLSEAF	many	-	TRBV14	TRBJ1-1
ASSLPSGGIETQY	many	TRBD2	TRBV5-6	TRBJ2-5
ASSPVDSSTGELF	many	-	TRBV18	TRBJ2-2
ASSQGVGGNQPQN	-	TRBD1	TRBV5-1	TRBJ1-5
ASRTDINTDTQY	many	-	TRBV5-1	TRBJ2-3
ASSAIAGASTDTQY	many	TRBD2	TRBV5-1	TRBJ2-3
ASRTQELSEAF	many	-	TRBV12-3/TRBV12-4	TRBJ1-1